These T cell receptor beta chains were read from a single sample in a study of neurological immune-mediated disorders. TCRdb re-called the 5' RACE reads with MiXCR, one entry per CDR3 protein. In the table there are around 79,000 distinct CDR3 sequences, roughly 13% of which are singletons. The sequenced material came from PBMCs. These receptors originate from a woman in her forties or fifties in good health. CDR3s include the opening cysteine and the closing phenylalanine or tryptophan. D genes are given only for firm matches. Some rows mark clone size as missing; the rest say once, few, many or name a class of expanded clone.

d_call,clone_size,v_call,j_call,cdr3_aa,cdr3_nt
TRBD1,many,TRBV2,TRBJ1-1,CASRQDRVITEAFF,TGTGCCAGCAGGCAGGACAGGGTAATAACTGAAGCTTTCTTT
NA,many,TRBV2,TRBJ2-7,CASSPPGMRYEQYF,TGTGCCAGCAGTCCACCCGGAATGCGCTACGAGCAGTACTTC
NA,few,TRBV12-3/TRBV12-4,TRBJ2-4,CASSFGGGSGIQYF,TGTGCCAGCAGTTTTGGTGGGGGATCGGGCATTCAGTACTTC
NA,NA,TRBV5-1,TRBJ2-3,CASNLPGATDTQYF,TGCGCCAGCAACTTGCCGGGAGCGACAGATACGCAGTATTTT
NA,NA,TRBV6-5,TRBJ2-5,CASSRLSGQETLYF,TGTGCCAGCAGTCGACTTAGCGGTCAAGAGACCCTGTACTTC
TRBD2,NA,TRBV9,TRBJ2-7,CASSVGAGEAYEQYF,TGTGCCAGCAGCGTAGGAGCGGGAGAGGCCTACGAGCAGTACTTC
NA,many,TRBV5-1,TRBJ2-4,CASSSTLAAKNIQYF,TGCGCCAGCAGCTCCACCCTTGCGGCCAAAAACATTCAGTACTTC
NA,NA,TRBV29-1,TRBJ1-3,CSVEEQAGNTIYF,TGCAGCGTTGAAGAACAGGCTGGAAACACCATATATTTT
TRBD1,NA,TRBV5-1,TRBJ2-7,CASRPMTGPGFPLYF,TGCGCCAGCAGGCCGATGACAGGGCCCGGGTTTCCTCTGTACTTC
TRBD1,many,TRBV5-1,TRBJ1-1,CASSRGTGGTEAFF,TGCGCCAGCAGCAGAGGTACAGGGGGCACTGAAGCTTTCTTT
TRBD1,few,TRBV27,TRBJ1-6,CASSTTGTGIHSLHF,TGTGCCAGCAGTACCACGGGGACAGGGATTCACTCCCTCCACTTT
NA,NA,TRBV2,TRBJ1-6,CASSEQGLKNSPLHF,TGTGCCAGCAGCGAACAGGGTCTGAAGAATTCACCCCTCCACTTT
NA,many,TRBV2,TRBJ2-1,CASSEGNEQFF,TGTGCCAGCAGTGAAGGCAATGAGCAGTTCTTC
TRBD2,many,TRBV5-1,TRBJ2-3,CASSPGLAAFTDTQYF,TGCGCCAGCAGCCCGGGACTAGCGGCCTTCACAGATACGCAGTATTTT
NA,many,TRBV5-1,TRBJ1-1,CASSPQVGLMNTEAFF,TGCGCCAGCAGCCCGCAGGTGGGGTTGATGAACACTGAAGCTTTCTTT
TRBD1,many,TRBV5-1,TRBJ1-1,CASSPGQATEAFF,TGCGCCAGCAGCCCCGGACAGGCCACTGAAGCTTTCTTT
NA,many,TRBV5-1,TRBJ2-6,CASSLGSVSGANVLTF,TGCGCCAGCAGCTTGGGCAGTGTCTCTGGGGCCAACGTCCTGACTTTC
TRBD2,many,TRBV29-1,TRBJ2-7,CSIQPGLAGVEQYF,TGCAGCATCCAACCGGGACTAGCGGGAGTTGAGCAGTACTTC
NA,many,TRBV14,TRBJ2-1,CASSRNSYNEQFF,TGTGCCAGCAGCCGCAATTCCTACAATGAGCAGTTCTTC
NA,NA,TRBV6-4,TRBJ1-1,CASSDESGSRAFF,TGTGCCAGCAGTGACGAAAGTGGATCTCGGGCTTTCTTT
TRBD1,once,TRBV6-6,TRBJ1-2,CASSGQAAVFGYTF,TGTGCCAGCAGCGGACAGGCGGCGGTGTTTGGCTACACCTTC
NA,many,TRBV15,TRBJ1-2,CATSTQGLSGYTF,TGTGCCACCAGCACCCAGGGGCTTAGTGGCTACACCTTC
NA,few,TRBV7-8,TRBJ1-2,CASSYTDYGYTF,TGTGCCAGCAGCTACACAGATTATGGCTACACCTTC
TRBD2,many,TRBV28,TRBJ2-3,CASSLWTTAGGSPDTQYF,TGTGCCAGCAGTTTATGGACTACAGCGGGAGGTTCACCAGATACGCAGTATTTT
NA,many,TRBV5-1,TRBJ2-1,CASKGVGFNEQFF,TGCGCCAGCAAGGGAGTTGGGTTCAATGAGCAGTTCTTC
NA,few,TRBV18,TRBJ2-7,CASSPTQSWEQYF,TGTGCCAGCTCACCAACCCAAAGTTGGGAGCAGTACTTC
NA,NA,TRBV5-1,TRBJ1-2,CASSFFTSGTDYGYTF,TGCGCCAGCAGCTTTTTCACGTCCGGGACGGACTATGGCTACACCTTC
TRBD2,few,TRBV5-1,TRBJ2-6,CASSLGLAGNSGANVLTF,TGCGCCAGCAGCTTGGGGCTAGCGGGAAACTCTGGGGCCAACGTCCTGACTTTC
NA,NA,TRBV10-2,TRBJ1-1,CAGSPSGTLNTEDFF,TGCGCCGGCAGTCCTTCTGGGACGCTGAACACTGAAGATTTCTTT
TRBD1,many,TRBV29-1,TRBJ2-7,CSVGQGNSYEQYF,TGCAGCGTAGGACAGGGGAACTCCTACGAGCAGTACTTC
TRBD2,many,TRBV5-1,TRBJ2-3,CASSLAGARDTQYF,TGCGCCAGCAGCCTAGCGGGGGCTAGAGATACGCAGTATTTT
TRBD1,many,TRBV28,TRBJ2-1,CASSLKDRVGRNEQFF,TGTGCCAGCAGTTTAAAGGACAGGGTTGGTCGCAATGAGCAGTTCTTC
NA,many,TRBV7-6,TRBJ2-5,CASSLRGPPYQETQYF,TGTGCCAGCAGCTTAAGAGGACCACCGTACCAAGAGACCCAGTACTTC
TRBD2,many,TRBV20-1,TRBJ2-7,CSARDRAGVEQYF,TGCAGTGCTAGAGATCGGGCGGGGGTGGAGCAGTACTTC
TRBD1,many,TRBV28,TRBJ2-7,CASASGTGYYEQYF,TGTGCCAGCGCCTCGGGGACAGGGTACTACGAGCAGTACTTC
TRBD1,many,TRBV12-3/TRBV12-4,TRBJ2-6,CASSFTTGGWSGANVLTF,TGTGCCAGCAGTTTCACGACAGGGGGCTGGTCTGGGGCCAACGTCCTGACTTTC
TRBD2,few,TRBV11-3,TRBJ2-7,CASSPPGGRSDEQYF,TGTGCCAGCAGCCCCCCGGGCGGGAGGTCTGACGAGCAGTACTTC
NA,many,TRBV5-5,TRBJ2-1,CASSLGARTSYNEQFF,TGTGCCAGCAGTTTAGGGGCAAGAACTTCCTACAATGAGCAGTTCTTC
TRBD2,many,TRBV10-2,TRBJ2-7,CASSIRPGLAGGFSYEQYF,TGCGCCAGCAGTATAAGACCGGGACTAGCGGGAGGGTTCTCCTACGAGCAGTACTTC
NA,many,TRBV5-1,TRBJ2-3,CASRPVGPSDTQYF,TGCGCCAGCAGGCCAGTTGGCCCTTCAGATACGCAGTATTTT
TRBD1,many,TRBV20-1,TRBJ1-2,CSATGQSNYGYTF,TGCAGTGCAACGGGACAGTCTAACTATGGCTACACCTTC
TRBD1,many,TRBV5-1,TRBJ1-1,CASRTQGASEAFF,TGCGCCAGCAGAACACAGGGGGCTTCTGAAGCTTTCTTT
TRBD2,few,TRBV29-1,TRBJ2-7,CSVEIPGTSGSYEQYF,TGCAGCGTTGAAATTCCCGGGACTAGCGGGTCTTACGAGCAGTACTTC
TRBD1,many,TRBV29-1,TRBJ1-2,CSVVPGQGRGYTF,TGCAGCGTTGTACCCGGACAGGGGCGGGGCTACACCTTC
NA,many,TRBV6-2/TRBV6-3,TRBJ1-5,CASSYLGEGTNSNQPQHF,TGTGCCAGCAGTTACTTAGGGGAGGGGACGAATAGCAATCAGCCCCAGCATTTT
NA,NA,TRBV5-1,TRBJ2-4,CAIKKDGGKNIQYF,TGCGCCATTAAGAAAGACGGTGGGAAAAACATTCAGTACTTC
NA,many,TRBV5-1,TRBJ2-2,CASSTGTANTGELFF,TGCGCCAGCAGTACCGGCACGGCGAACACCGGGGAGCTGTTTTTT
TRBD1,many,TRBV3-1,TRBJ2-2,CASSFGTVNTGELFF,TGTGCCAGCAGCTTCGGGACAGTGAACACCGGGGAGCTGTTTTTT
NA,few,TRBV15,TRBJ2-7,CATSRARWGEQYF,TGTGCCACCAGCAGAGCTCGTTGGGGGGAGCAGTACTTC
NA,many,TRBV5-1,TRBJ1-1,CASSLGQPFEAFF,TGCGCCAGCAGCTTGGGACAGCCCTTTGAAGCTTTCTTT
NA,many,TRBV6-6,TRBJ2-7,CASSPLPDRVSYEQYF,TGTGCCAGCAGTCCCTTGCCGGACAGAGTTTCCTACGAGCAGTACTTC
TRBD2,many,TRBV12-3/TRBV12-4,TRBJ2-5,CASSFNPSGQETQYF,TGTGCCAGCAGTTTTAACCCTAGCGGCCAAGAGACCCAGTACTTC
TRBD2,NA,TRBV5-1,TRBJ2-7,CASSWSGKREQIEQYF,TGCGCCAGCAGCTGGTCGGGGAAGCGGGAGCAAATCGAGCAGTACTTC
TRBD1,many,TRBV20-1,TRBJ1-1,CSPDRGVSTEAFF,TGCAGTCCCGACAGGGGCGTAAGCACTGAAGCTTTCTTT
NA,NA,TRBV18,TRBJ1-4,CASSPPGKGATNEKLFF,TGTGCCAGCTCACCACCGGGGAAGGGTGCAACTAATGAAAAACTGTTTTTT